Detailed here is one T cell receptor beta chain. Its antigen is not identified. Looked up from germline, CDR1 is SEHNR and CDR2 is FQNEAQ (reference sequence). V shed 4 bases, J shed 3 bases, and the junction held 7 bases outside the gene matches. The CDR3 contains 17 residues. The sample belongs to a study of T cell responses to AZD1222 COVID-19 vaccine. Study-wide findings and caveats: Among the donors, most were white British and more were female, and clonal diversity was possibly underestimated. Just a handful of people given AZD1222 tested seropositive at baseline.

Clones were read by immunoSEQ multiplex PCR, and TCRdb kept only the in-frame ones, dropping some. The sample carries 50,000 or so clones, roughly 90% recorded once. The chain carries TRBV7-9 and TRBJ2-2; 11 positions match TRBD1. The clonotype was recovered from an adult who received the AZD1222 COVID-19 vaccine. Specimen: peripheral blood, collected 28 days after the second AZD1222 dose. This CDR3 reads CASSYPRGQGDTGELFF. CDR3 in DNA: TGTGCCAGCAGCTACCCGAGGGGACAGGGGGACACCGGGGAGCTGTTTTTT.